This TCR beta chain is drawn from a study of STAT5B mutations in CD4+ large granular lymphocyte leukemia. Overall study results and limits: The CD4+ versus CD8+ T-LGLL clonality difference may reflect limited sample size. Compared with healthy controls (2/35), patient top clones favored TRBV06 (8/27). Patient CD4-sorted repertoires looked more clonal than healthy CD4+ repertoires, even without putative leukemic clones. About 25% of private leukemic clonotypes occurred rarely in other patients' non-leukemic repertoires.

A word on this clone: Its antigen is not identified.

The table came from immunoSEQ multiplex PCR; TCRdb's copy has only in-frame clones and leaves some out. This sample has about 45,000 clones, with 80% to 90% found just once. With 4 bases clipped from V and 0 bases from J, the junction kept 2 bases outside the gene matches. CDR3 length: 14 residues. CDR1 and CDR2 from the germline V gene are LGHNT and FRNRAP. The rearrangement uses TRBV12-5 and TRBJ2-5; TRBD1 agrees at 7 bases. This clonotype originated in a human donor in good health. Sequencing used CD4+ T cells from blood buffy coats. CDR3 in DNA: TGTGCTAGTGGTTCGGGACAGAACCAAGAGACCCAGTACTTC. It encodes CASGSGQNQETQYF. The full variable domain, rest sourced from reference TRBV12-5 and TRBJ2-5, is DARVTQTPRHKVTEMGQEVTMRCQPILGHNTVFWYRQTMMQGLELLAYFRNRAPLDDSGMPKDRFSAEMPDATLATLKIQPSEPRDSAVYFCASGSGQNQETQYFGPGTRLLVL.